This TCR beta chain stems from a study of blood T cell repertoires in COVID-19. The overall study: Some COVID-19 samples were acute and others convalescent; all came from the United States, Italy and Spain. Sources were T cells, B-cell-depleted T cells, or PBMCs; the material itself was cDNA or gDNA.

CDR1 and CDR2 from the germline V gene are SGHRS and YFSETQ. The CDR3 consists of 13 residues. Trimming took off 2 bases at V and 6 bases at J, with 10 bases between the two ends. As originally analysed: Estimated nucleated cell counts came from reference gene primer amplification. Method: immunoSEQ multiplex PCR; TCRdb's copy keeps in-frame clones and lacks some. D and trimming were read from the DNA, whereas the V and J calls and clone size are those reported in that table. The top ten hold more than 9% of the sample, which has roughly 7,400 clones, nearly 90% seen once. The sequenced material came from peripheral blood. The V and J genes are TRBV5-1 and TRBJ2-3, with a weak D call TRBD2 (5 bases). This clonotype was obtained from a man between 65 and 79 years old with active COVID-19. CDR3 loop: CASSFSEGDTQYF. CDR3 DNA sequence: TGCGCCAGCAGCTTTAGCGAGGGCGATACGCAGTATTTT.